The 32 T cell receptor beta chains reported below all come from one sample, sequenced in a study of T cell repertoires in cytomegalovirus infection. TCRdb processed the reads anew with MiXCR; each CDR3 protein has one entry. The sample shows over 150,000 distinct CDR3 sequences, under 25% of them seen only once. Sequenced material: PBMCs. These receptors all stem from a human donor in good health (CMV status not recorded). Some clones in this sample may be carry-over from other donors' samples.

This clonotype was seen ten or more times. V is TRBV12-3 or TRBV12-4 and J is TRBJ2-7; D gene unclear. The CDR3 totals 14 residues. Trimming took off 5 bases at V and 3 bases at J, with 14 bases between the two ends. The CDR3 nucleotides are TGTGCCAGCAGTCTGCGTACGGATTTCTACGAGCAGTACTTC. Protein: CASSLRTDFYEQYF.

This clonotype was seen at least ten times. The J gene is TRBJ2-7, the V gene TRBV7-8; possibly TRBD1 for D (6 bases). The CDR3 runs to 14 residues. The ends were cut back, 4 bases at V and 2 bases at J, with 12 bases in the middle. Germline V CDR1 and CDR2: SGHVS, FQNEAQ. The CDR3 spells CASSSGHRTYEQYF. The CDR3 DNA reads TGTGCCAGCAGCTCGGGACATCGAACCTACGAGCAGTACTTC.

The chain joins TRBV28 to TRBJ2-7, with 7 bases identical to TRBD1. Germline values: CDR1 MDHEN, CDR2 SYDVKM. The V gene end was trimmed by 6 bases and the J gene end by 4 bases; junction bases not matched to a gene: 12. The CDR3 loop spans 15 amino acids. CDR3 loop: CASRKWRGGSYEQYF. CDR3 bases: TGTGCCAGCAGAAAGTGGAGAGGGGGCTCGTACGAGCAGTACTTC.

This clonotype was found a few times. The chain employs TRBV28 and TRBJ1-5; D is perhaps TRBD1 (6 bases). The germline gives CDR1 MDHEN, CDR2 SYDVKM. The CDR3 totals 15 residues. The V and J ends lost 6 bases and 3 bases respectively, with 15 bases between them. The chain's CDR3 is CASSRLDSDNQPQHF. In nucleotides, the CDR3 is TGTGCCAGCAGCCGACTGGACAGTGACAATCAGCCCCAGCATTTT.

In this sample, this clonotype turned up many times. This chain links TRBV7-2 with TRBJ2-5; 11 bases align to TRBD2. J lost 7 bases, V lost 4 bases, and 8 bases had no gene match. CDR3 size: 15 residues. Germline V lookup: CDR1 SGHTA, CDR2 FQGNSA. In nucleotides, the CDR3 is TGTGCCAGCAGCTCACTAGCGGGAGCTGCAGGGACCCAGTACTTC. This codes for CASSSLAGAAGTQYF.

The chain links TRBV7-9 to TRBJ1-2; 9 bases are a match to TRBD1. J was trimmed by 7 bases and V by 5 bases; bases with no gene match: 8. CDR3 size: 14 residues. The germline gives CDR1 SEHNR, CDR2 FQNEAQ (reference sequence). The CDR3 sequence: CASSPTGGYPGYTF. The CDR3 bases are TGTGCCAGCAGCCCTACAGGGGGCTATCCTGGCTACACCTTC. Filled out from reference TRBV7-9 and TRBJ1-2, the complete variable domain reads DTGVSQNPRHKITKRGQNVTFRCDPISEHNRLYWYRQTLGQGPEFLTYFQNEAQLEKSRLLSDRFSAERPKGSFSTLEIQRTEQGDSAMYLCASSPTGGYPGYTFGSGTRLTVV.

To note about this clonotype: A much larger clone differs from this one at a single base, so this may be a read error. The chain uses TRBV7-9 and TRBJ1-5; 7 bases are a match to TRBD1. The germline gives CDR1 SEHNR, CDR2 FQNEAQ (reference sequence). There are 13 residues in the CDR3. The J segment lost 10 bases and the V segment lost 4 bases, leaving 7 bases of the junction unmatched. The CDR3 nucleotides are TGTGCCAGCAGCTCAGAGACAGGGTGCCCCCAGCATTTT. As protein: CASSSETGCPQHF.

This chain connects TRBV5-4 to TRBJ2-3; no clear D. Germline V gene sequence: CDR1 SGHNT, CDR2 YYREEE (reference sequence). This CDR3 has 15 amino acids. V was cut by 1 base and J by 0 bases, with 9 bases left in between. The CDR3 here is CASSLPIGSTDTQYF. CDR3 nucleotide sequence: TGTGCCAGCAGCTTGCCTATAGGTAGCACAGATACGCAGTATTTT.

This clonotype was seen a few times. The CDR3 DNA is TGCAGCGTTGAGTTGCGGGGATACGAGCAGTACTTC. This sequence encodes CSVELRGYEQYF. The chain joins TRBV29-1 to TRBJ2-7, with D possibly matching TRBD2 (6 bases). Trimming removed 3 bases at V and 4 bases at J, with 10 bases between. The V gene's germline CDR1 is SQVTM and CDR2 ANQGSEA. The CDR3 extends over 12 amino acids.

At least ten counts were recorded for this clonotype. The CDR3 DNA reads as TGCAGTGCTAGTAGAGCAGGAGGACAATCCTACGAGCAGTACTTC. This encodes CSASRAGGQSYEQYF. The chain recombines TRBV20-1 with TRBJ2-7; tentatively, D is TRBD1 or TRBD2 (5 bases each). From germline, CDR1 is DFQATT and CDR2 SNEGSKA (reference sequence). This CDR3 comprises 15 residues. Between the trimmed V and J ends, which lost 3 bases and 1 base, there was a span of 16 bases.

This clonotype was counted once. One end of the junction varies from germline; a read error may be responsible. The chain is built from TRBV14 and TRBJ1-2; the D is unclear. The CDR3 length is 13 residues. Germline V CDR1 and CDR2: SGHDN, FVKESK. CDR3 nucleotide sequence: TGTGCCAGAAGCCAAGTTTTCGACTATGGCTACACCTTC. It specifies CARSQVFDYGYTF.

The chain joins TRBV10-3 to TRBJ2-5; D may match TRBD1 or TRBD2 (5 bases each). Trimming took off 10 bases at V and 1 base at J, with 7 bases between the two ends. The CDR3 sequence is 11 residues long. Per germline, CDR1 ENHRY and CDR2 SYGVKD. CDR3 coding DNA: TGTGCCACCGGGGCCCAAGAGACCCAGTACTTC. Translated, it gives CATGAQETQYF.

This clonotype was seen a handful of times. The rearrangement joins TRBV15 to TRBJ2-3; maybe TRBD2 (6 bases). Germline assignment: CDR1 LNHNV and CDR2 YYDKDF (reference sequence). Trimming left V 1 base short and J 3 bases short, with 14 bases between. The CDR3 covers 16 residues. This CDR3 reads CATSRGPGLTTDTQYF. The CDR3 coding sequence is TGTGCCACCAGCAGAGGTCCAGGACTAACTACAGATACGCAGTATTTT.

The V and J genes are TRBV3-1 and TRBJ1-2; perhaps TRBD1 as D (5 bases). The CDR3 loop spans 14 amino acids. Germline CDR1 LGHDT, CDR2 YNNKEL (reference sequence). Trimming shortened V by 1 base and J by 7 bases, and 13 bases separated the two germline ends. CDR3 residues: CASSQVITGGGYTF. The DNA for the CDR3 is TGTGCCAGCAGCCAAGTAATAACAGGCGGTGGCTACACCTTC.

The sample holds one count of this clonotype. At one of its ends the junction is not consistent with the germline gene, which may arise from a read error. The V call is TRBV12-3 or TRBV12-4, the J call TRBJ2-5; 10 nucleotides match TRBD1. The CDR3 has 14 amino acids. The CDR3 bases are TGTGCCAGCAGGCGGGACAGGGGTCAAGAGACCCAGAACTTC. It encodes CASRRDRGQETQNF.

This clonotype was seen repeatedly, ten times or more. The chain combines TRBV12-3 or TRBV12-4 with TRBJ1-2; the D is unclear. The CDR3 length is 13 residues. V was shortened by 5 bases and J by 4 bases, with 11 bases between the two germline ends. The CDR3: CASSGQVIYGYTF. In DNA, the CDR3 is TGTGCCAGCAGTGGGCAGGTTATCTATGGCTACACCTTC.

This clonotype turned up a few times. The J gene is TRBJ2-3, the V gene TRBV20-1; possible D gene TRBD2, 6 bases. Germline lookup yields CDR1 DFQATT and CDR2 SNEGSKA (reference sequence). CDR3 length: 15 residues. V dropped 3 bases and J dropped 3 bases, with 16 bases sitting between them. The CDR3 loop is CSARAPSVRTDTQYF. CDR3 sequence (DNA): TGCAGTGCTAGGGCCCCTAGCGTCCGAACAGATACGCAGTATTTT.

A word on this clonotype: One junction end does not reproduce the germline sequence, and a read error may be involved. The chain is built from TRBV5-1 and TRBJ1-1; D remains ambiguous. The CDR3 loop spans 14 amino acids. Germline assignment: CDR1 SGHRS and CDR2 YFSETQ. The CDR3 region has the DNA TGCGCCAGCAGCTTTGGGATTTTGAACGCTGAAGCTTTCTTT. It encodes CASSFGILNAEAFF.

This chain links TRBV20-1 with TRBJ2-7; D possibly corresponds to TRBD2 (6 bases). CDR1 is DFQATT and CDR2 is SNEGSKA in the germline V gene (reference sequence). The length of the CDR3 is 13 residues. V dropped 5 bases and J dropped 4 bases, with 15 bases sitting between them. This chain's CDR3 is CSALSPGGYEQYF. DNA of the CDR3: TGCAGTGCTTTAAGCCCCGGGGGATACGAGCAGTACTTC.

The chain uses TRBV20-1 and TRBJ1-1; TRBD1 might be the D (5 bases). CDR1 and CDR2 (germline): DFQATT, SNEGSKA (reference sequence). The V end was cut by 6 bases, the J end by 1 base, with 15 bases between. The CDR3 is made up of 14 amino acids. CDR3 nucleotide sequence: TGCAGTGCCCAACAGACAGTGTGGAACACTGAAGCTTTCTTT. Protein: CSAQQTVWNTEAFF.

V gene TRBV19 combines with J gene TRBJ1-6; D call uncertain. Deletions cut 5 bases from V and 6 bases from J, with 14 bases between. From germline, CDR1 is LNHDA and CDR2 SQIVND (reference sequence). The CDR3 has 15 amino acids. In DNA, the CDR3 is TGTGCCAGTAGTCCCGAAGTTGGGATTAATTCACCCCTCCACTTT. The encoded protein is CASSPEVGINSPLHF.

There are a few counts of this clonotype. The chain links TRBV28 to TRBJ2-5; D is ambiguous. The CDR3 runs to 13 residues. Germline loops: CDR1 MDHEN, CDR2 SYDVKM. Trimming took 1 base from V and 3 from J, leaving 6 bases between them. The CDR3 DNA reads as TGTGCCAGCAGTTTATCGGTGGAAGAGACCCAGTACTTC. Translated: CASSLSVEETQYF.

This rearrangement joins TRBV2 to TRBJ2-7; D might be TRBD1 (6 bases). The length of the CDR3 is 12 residues. From germline, CDR1 is SNHLY and CDR2 FYNNEI. The V end was cut by 5 bases, the J end by 6 bases, with 11 bases between. CDR3 nucleotide sequence: TGTGCCAGCAGTTTACAGGGCTTCGAGCAGTACTTC. Protein: CASSLQGFEQYF.

This chain links TRBV2 with TRBJ1-6; tentatively, D is TRBD1 (5 bases). V lost 6 bases and J lost 9, with 15 bases in between. This CDR3 region has 14 residues. Germline V gene data show CDR1 as SNHLY and CDR2 as FYNNEI. DNA of the CDR3: TGTGCCAGCAGGGGGACCCAGGTGGGTTCACCCCTCCACTTT. It specifies CASRGTQVGSPLHF.

This clonotype was counted a few times. V and J are TRBV11-2 and TRBJ1-2, with TRBD1 as a possible D gene (5 bases). With 2 bases removed from V and 6 bases from J, the gap between germline ends came to 28 bases. Germline CDR1 and CDR2: SGHAT and FQNNGV. The CDR3 consists of 19 residues. The DNA for the CDR3 is TGTGCCAGCAGCTTACGGATGGGTCTTGAGGCAGGGAGGAGGAATGGCTACACCTTC. It is translated as CASSLRMGLEAGRRNGYTF.

This clonotype was observed a handful of times. DNA for the CDR3: TGTGCCAGCAGCTTGTTCGACGTTGAGTACTTC. It codes for CASSLFDVEYF. The chain has TRBV5-4 and TRBJ2-7; no clear D gene. The CDR3 consists of 11 residues. Germline V gives CDR1 SGHNT, CDR2 YYREEE (reference sequence). V lost 1 base and J lost 11, with 10 bases in between.

A remark on this clonotype: A read error may account for a junction end that differs from germline. This chain joins TRBV7-7 and TRBJ2-5, with D possibly being TRBD2 (6 bases). The CDR3 is 13 residues long. Germline V gene lookup returns CDR1 SSHAT and CDR2 FNYEAQ (reference sequence). CDR3 DNA: TGTGCTAGCAGCCCTCCCAGCGGGGAGACCCAGTACTTC. Amino acid sequence: CASSPPSGETQYF.

In its sample, this clonotype was seen many times. V gene TRBV10-3 combines with J gene TRBJ2-6; possible D gene TRBD1, 6 bases. This CDR3 spans 18 amino acids. Germline V gives CDR1 ENHRY, CDR2 SYGVKD. V was shortened by 0 bases and J by 0 bases, with 12 bases between the two germline ends. The CDR3 DNA sequence: TGTGCCATCAGTGAGTCGACAGGTGAATACTCTGGGGCCAACGTCCTGACTTTC. Translated, it gives CAISESTGEYSGANVLTF.

This chain joins TRBV28 and TRBJ1-5; maybe TRBD1 (6 bases). The V and J ends lost 10 bases and 1 base respectively, with 11 bases between them. This CDR3 is built from 13 residues. Germline V gene data show CDR1 as MDHEN and CDR2 as SYDVKM. Written as DNA, the CDR3 is TGTGCCACCCGAGGGGGAAGCAATCAGCCCCAGCATTTT. Protein: CATRGGSNQPQHF.

The chain combines TRBV10-3 with TRBJ2-1; D perhaps matches TRBD2 (5 bases). The CDR3 length is 13 residues. Germline lookup yields CDR1 ENHRY and CDR2 SYGVKD. Deletions cut 8 bases from V and 9 bases from J, with 17 bases between. In nucleotides, the CDR3 is TGTGCCATCGGTAGCGAGGCGGCGGGTGAGCAGTTCTTC. It encodes CAIGSEAAGEQFF.

This chain connects TRBV7-3 to TRBJ2-1; the D gene is possibly TRBD2 (5 bases). Trimming left V 4 bases short and J 3 bases short, with 10 bases between. CDR3 length: 14 residues. The germline V gene has CDR1 SGHTA and CDR2 FQGTGA. As DNA, the CDR3 is TGTGCCAGCAGCTCAAGCGGAAACTACAATGAGCAGTTCTTC. It yields the protein CASSSSGNYNEQFF.

A note on this clonotype: Germline is not matched at one junction end, which may reflect a read error. V and J are TRBV28 and TRBJ1-6; possible D gene TRBD1, 5 bases. The CDR3 totals 16 residues. Germline loops: CDR1 MDHEN, CDR2 SYDVKM. CDR3 sequence: CASTSGDGLYSSPLHF. The DNA of the CDR3 is TGTGCCAGCACCTCGGGGGACGGACTCTATAGTTCACCCCTCCACTTT.